The 23 T cell receptor beta chains below all came from one sample that was sequenced in a study of T cells in Graves' hyperthyroidism and ophthalmopathy. TCR beta CDR3 regions were amplified from RNA. With the HTBI primer set, the TCR CDR3 went through a first round of RT-PCR. From the multiplex PCR reads, TCRdb called clonotypes with MiXCR, one entry per CDR3 protein. Altogether hundreds of thousands of distinct CDR3 sequences are present, approximately 15% being singletons, with the ten largest covering 10%. What was sequenced was blood. The origin of the receptors is a woman aged 18-29 years with Graves' hyperthyroidism.

This clonotype has only a few counts. V and J are TRBV20-1 and TRBJ2-1; 10 bases align to TRBD2. Germline-derived CDR1 and CDR2 are DFQATT and SNEGSKA (reference sequence). The trim removed 5 bases at V and 4 bases at J, leaving 14 bases unmatched. The CDR3 covers 17 residues. The DNA for the CDR3 is TGCAGTGCTTGGGGCCCTCTCCTAGCGGGAGCTTACAATGAGCAGTTCTTC. This encodes CSAWGPLLAGAYNEQFF.

The chain is built from TRBV28 and TRBJ2-7; tentative D call: TRBD2 (6 bases). V lost 7 bases to trimming and J lost 4 bases, with 20 bases between them. This CDR3 has 15 amino acids. The V gene's germline CDR1 is MDHEN and CDR2 SYDVKM. CDR3 sequence reads: CASNSPRVAVYEQYF. The DNA for the CDR3 is TGTGCCAGCAATTCGCCCCGGGTAGCGGTATACGAGCAGTACTTC.

This clonotype was observed at least ten times. The V and J genes are TRBV13 and TRBJ1-1, with D perhaps matching TRBD1 (5 bases). Deletions cut 2 bases from V and 5 bases from J, with 12 bases between. Germline lookup yields CDR1 PRHDT and CDR2 FYEKMQ (reference sequence). The length of the CDR3 is 14 residues. The CDR3: CASSLPTGGTEAFF. The CDR3 DNA is TGTGCCAGCAGCTTACCGACGGGGGGGACTGAAGCTTTCTTT.

This clonotype was counted many times. This chain connects TRBV5-1 to TRBJ2-7; 10 nucleotides line up with TRBD1. Germline V gene data show CDR1 as SGHRS and CDR2 as YFSETQ. The CDR3 totals 16 residues. V lost 3 bases to trimming and J lost 6 bases; unmatched junction nucleotides: 12. DNA of the CDR3: TGCGCCAGCAGCTCGAGAGGGGGGACAGGGGATCGCGAGCAGTACTTC. Translation: CASSSRGGTGDREQYF.

There are many counts of this clonotype. The V call is TRBV7-9, the J call TRBJ2-7; 7 nucleotides align to TRBD2. CDR3 length equals 13 residues. Germline trimming cut 2 bases from V and 6 bases from J; bases unmatched to any gene: 4. Per germline, CDR1 SEHNR and CDR2 FQNEAQ (reference sequence). The CDR3 coding sequence is TGTGCCAGCAGCTTAAGCGGGAAACCCGAGCAGTACTTC. Translating it yields CASSLSGKPEQYF.

This clonotype was seen once. This sequence joins TRBV24-1 and TRBJ1-2, with D possibly being TRBD1 (6 bases). CDR3 length: 14 residues. Germline CDR1 is KGHDR and CDR2 is SFDVKD. The V and J ends lost 3 bases and 4 bases respectively, with 11 bases between them. The CDR3, as DNA: TGTGCCACCAGTGATACAGGGACCGGCTATGGCTACACCTTC. Protein product: CATSDTGTGYGYTF.

Many counts were recorded for this clonotype. The chain combines TRBV20-1 with TRBJ1-2; perhaps TRBD1 as D (5 bases). Germline CDR1 and CDR2: DFQATT and SNEGSKA (reference sequence). The CDR3 contains 15 residues. V lost 5 bases, J lost 0 bases, and 16 bases lay in between. DNA for the CDR3: TGCAGTGCTTTCCCAGGGAGGTTTACTAACTATGGCTACACCTTC. It specifies CSAFPGRFTNYGYTF.

V is TRBV4-1 and J is TRBJ1-3; 12 bases agree with TRBD1. Trimming at V came to 4 bases and at J to 4 bases, leaving 11 bases not matched to a gene. The CDR3 runs to 18 residues. The germline CDR1 and CDR2 sequences are MGHRA and YSYEKL. Here the CDR3 reads CASSPGGTGGIGGNTIYF. DNA for the CDR3: TGCGCCAGCAGCCCGGGCGGGACAGGGGGCATAGGAGGAAACACCATATATTTT.

V and J are TRBV29-1 and TRBJ2-5; maybe TRBD2 (6 bases). The CDR3 covers 13 residues. Deletions cut 7 bases from V and 1 base from J, with 13 bases between. Germline CDR1 SQVTM, CDR2 ANQGSEA. This CDR3 is CSAGVLSQETQYF. CDR3 nucleotide sequence: TGCAGCGCGGGAGTACTAAGCCAAGAGACCCAGTACTTC.

This clonotype was detected many times. The chain recombines TRBV20-1 with TRBJ1-1; D uncertain. CDR3 size: 14 residues. V was clipped by 1 base and J by 1 base, with 10 bases between them. CDR1 is DFQATT and CDR2 is SNEGSKA in the germline V gene (reference sequence). The CDR3 DNA reads TGCAGTGCTAGAGGGTGGCACACGAACACTGAAGCTTTCTTT. Its protein product is CSARGWHTNTEAFF.

This clonotype was observed a few times. The CDR3 is CASSPTMGANYGYTF. In DNA form, the CDR3 reads TGCGCCAGCAGCCCAACTATGGGGGCAAACTATGGCTACACCTTC. The rearrangement joins TRBV4-1 to TRBJ1-2; tentatively, D is TRBD1 (6 bases). Germline V gene data show CDR1 as MGHRA and CDR2 as YSYEKL. The length of the CDR3 is 15 residues. The V end was cut by 4 bases, the J end by 2 bases, with 14 bases between.

This clonotype was counted ten times or more. The junction and the germline gene differ at one end; a read error may be behind it. The chain joins TRBV18 to TRBJ2-7; possibly TRBD2 for D (5 bases). Per germline, CDR1 KGHSH and CDR2 LQKENI. This CDR3 has 13 residues. As DNA, the CDR3 is TGTGCCAGCTCAACACCCTCCGGGGAGAGGCAGTACTTC. Translating gives CASSTPSGERQYF. Full variable domain (missing parts from reference TRBV18 and TRBJ2-7): NAGVMQNPRHLVRRRGQEARLRCSPMKGHSHVYWYRQLPEEGLKFMVYLQKENIIDESGMPKERFSAEFPKEGPSILRIQQVVRGDSAAYFCASSTPSGERQYFGPGTRLTVT.

This chain joins TRBV7-8 and TRBJ1-5, with D possibly being TRBD1 (5 bases). Trimming removed 1 base at V and 1 base at J, with 23 bases between. The CDR3 covers 20 residues. CDR1 and CDR2 (germline): SGHVS, FQNEAQ. CDR3 loop: CASSLGVRDGPIFSNQPQHF. The CDR3 DNA is TGTGCCAGCAGCTTAGGAGTCCGGGACGGACCGATCTTCAGCAATCAGCCCCAGCATTTT. The full variable domain, its missing parts supplied by reference TRBV7-8 and TRBJ1-5, is GAGVSQSPRYKVAKRGQDVALRCDPISGHVSLFWYQQALGQGPEFLTYFQNEAQLDKSGLPSDRFFAERPEGSVSTLKIQRTQQEDSAVYLCASSLGVRDGPIFSNQPQHFGDGTRLSIL.

This clonotype was detected only once. V usage is TRBV6-2 or TRBV6-3 and J usage is TRBJ2-2, with D uncertain. V lost 6 bases to trimming and J lost 1 base, with 6 bases between them. This CDR3 contains 13 residues. The germline CDR1 and CDR2 sequences are MNHEY and SVGEGT. CDR3 region: CASRKLNTGELFF. CDR3 DNA: TGTGCCAGCAGAAAACTGAACACCGGGGAGCTGTTTTTT.

At least ten counts were recorded for this clonotype. V usage is TRBV20-1 and J usage is TRBJ2-5; D may be TRBD1 (6 bases). Germline V gene sequence: CDR1 DFQATT, CDR2 SNEGSKA (reference sequence). The length of the CDR3 is 15 residues. V was clipped by 0 bases and J by 4 bases, with 15 bases between them. The CDR3 region has the DNA TGCAGTGCTAGAGATCCAACAGGGCCGGGAGAGACCCAGTACTTC. It specifies CSARDPTGPGETQYF.

This chain connects TRBV6-5 to TRBJ1-2; 8 positions match TRBD1. J lost 6 bases, V lost 0 bases, and 9 bases had no gene match. This CDR3 region has 16 residues. Germline loops: CDR1 MNHEY, CDR2 SVGAGI. Written as DNA, the CDR3 is TGTGCCAGCAGTTACTCAGGGCAGGGGGCCGGTAATGGCTACACCTTC. Translating gives CASSYSGQGAGNGYTF.

This clonotype was observed at least ten times. The rearrangement links TRBV20-1 to TRBJ2-7; D is perhaps TRBD1 (8 bases). This CDR3 is 16 amino acids long. V gave up 4 bases and J gave up 2 bases, with 21 bases separating them. Germline CDR1 is DFQATT and CDR2 is SNEGSKA (reference sequence). CDR3 sequence reads: CSAIYPTGGVPYEQYF. In DNA, the CDR3 is TGCAGTGCTATCTATCCCACAGGGGGGGTGCCCTACGAGCAGTACTTC.

V is TRBV11-2 and J is TRBJ2-7; 9 bases line up with TRBD2. Trimming at V came to 5 bases and at J to 2 bases, leaving 7 bases not matched to a gene. Germline CDR1 reads SGHAT; CDR2 reads FQNNGV. The CDR3 has 15 residues. As DNA, the CDR3 is TGTGCCAGCAGCGTGAGGACTAGCGCAACCTACGAGCAGTACTTC. Its translation is CASSVRTSATYEQYF.

The gene calls are TRBV9 and TRBJ2-7; 9 bases are a match to TRBD2. Germline values: CDR1 SGDLS, CDR2 YYNGEE. Losses at the gene ends were 7 bases for V and 6 bases for J; bases not matched to a gene: 14. The CDR3 sequence is 15 residues long. Here the CDR3 DNA reads TGTGCCAGCGCCCGAGGTGGGACTAGCTACGGCGAGCAGTACTTC. Encoded protein: CASARGGTSYGEQYF.

This clonotype was observed many times. One junction end does not reproduce the germline sequence, and a read error may be involved. The V call is TRBV5-1, the J call TRBJ1-1; D gene unclear. The CDR3 consists of 12 residues. Germline values: CDR1 SGHRS, CDR2 YFSETQ. The DNA for the CDR3 is TGTGCCAGCAGTTTTGGGGACACTGAAGCTTTCTTT. Protein sequence: CASSFGDTEAFF.

The table lists this clonotype with a few counts. V usage is TRBV19 and J usage is TRBJ2-2, with TRBD1 matching over 8 bases. The CDR3 is 14 residues long. V gave up 5 bases and J gave up 6 bases; unmatched junction bases: 5. Germline CDR1 is LNHDA and CDR2 is SQIVND (reference sequence). CDR3 sequence reads: CASSVTGAPGELFF. The CDR3 DNA reads as TGTGCCAGTAGTGTGACAGGGGCTCCCGGGGAGCTGTTTTTT. Full variable domain (remainder filled in from reference TRBV19 and TRBJ2-2): DGGITQSPKYLFRKEGQNVTLSCEQNLNHDAMYWYRQDPGQGLRLIYYSQIVNDFQKGDIAEGYSVSREKKESFPLTVTSAQKNPTAFYLCASSVTGAPGELFFGEGSRLTVL.

This clonotype showed up many times. The genes are TRBV18 and TRBJ1-1; no firm D call. Looked up from germline, CDR1 is KGHSH and CDR2 is LQKENI. V lost 3 bases to trimming and J lost 1 base, with 15 bases between them. The CDR3 sequence is 16 residues long. This CDR3 reads CASSPYRGTENTEAFF. In DNA form, the CDR3 reads TGTGCCAGCTCACCGTATCGAGGCACTGAGAACACTGAAGCTTTCTTT.

This clonotype was recorded at least ten times. The rearrangement joins TRBV30 to TRBJ2-7; TRBD1 might be the D (6 bases). Trimming pared 7 bases from V and 3 bases from J, leaving 16 bases between. This CDR3 region has 13 residues. The germline gives CDR1 GTSNPN, CDR2 SVGIG (reference sequence). CDR3 bases: TGTGCCTATTCCGGGACATGGATCTACGAGCAGTACTTC. Translation: CAYSGTWIYEQYF.